These 6 T cell receptor beta chains were all obtained from the same sample, sequenced in a study of CD8+ T cells in alopecia areata (dated by TCRdb to 2017 to 2018). Libraries were made using the immunoSEQ multiplex PCR assay. RNA was extracted from all samples and reverse transcribed into cDNA, which served as template for TCR sequencing. TCRdb provides this immuneACCESS table in a form limited to in-frame rearrangements. Some clones are lacking; in checked studies, under half of them reflect an unresolved V gene, and why the rest are absent is not known. This sample holds 37,000 or so clones; around 57% were observed only once. The top ten constitute approximately 1.8% of the sample. In about five patients from the biomarker study, CD4+ cells were sorted further to obtain CD25+CD127- cells. Sequencing was carried out using CD4+ Tregs sorted from blood. All receptors come from a human donor with alopecia areata.

V is TRBV7-9 and J is TRBJ2-1; D is ambiguous. This CDR3 contains 16 residues. Germline loops: CDR1 SEHNR, CDR2 FQNEAQ (reference sequence). V shed 5 bases and J shed 0 bases, with 14 bases lying between them. The CDR3 here is CASSQLLVFSYNEQFF. CDR3 sequence (DNA): TGTGCCAGCAGCCAACTTCTAGTCTTCTCCTACAATGAGCAGTTCTTC.

This sequence joins TRBV10-3 and TRBJ1-1; D uncertain. Trimming took 2 bases from V and 0 from J, leaving 7 bases between them. Germline assignment: CDR1 ENHRY and CDR2 SYGVKD. The CDR3 runs 14 residues. The CDR3 DNA reads TGTGCCATCAGTGAGGGTACATTGAACACTGAAGCTTTCTTT. Protein sequence: CAISEGTLNTEAFF.

The chain's CDR3 is CASSQSDMGPYEQYF. CDR3 DNA: TGCGCCAGCAGTCAATCTGACATGGGCCCCTACGAGCAGTACTTC. This chain joins TRBV23-1 and TRBJ2-7, with unresolved D. TRBV23-1 is filed as an ORF, its function uncertain. This CDR3 has 15 residues. V was cut by 0 bases and J by 2 bases, with 11 bases left in between.

This chain joins TRBV25-1 and TRBJ2-7, with 13 bases lining up with TRBD2. The CDR3 contains 16 residues. V shed 5 bases and J 2 bases; nucleotides not matched to a gene: 6. Per the germline V gene, CDR1 is MGHDK and CDR2 is SYGVNS. In DNA, the CDR3 is TGTGCCAGCAGTCTCTCCGGGACTAGCGGGGCCTACGAGCAGTACTTC. This encodes CASSLSGTSGAYEQYF.

This clone has only one observation. The chain carries TRBV5-1 and TRBJ2-3; a possible D gene is TRBD1 (6 bases). This CDR3 is 14 amino acids long. Per germline, CDR1 SGHRS and CDR2 YFSETQ. Between the trimmed V and J ends, which lost 7 bases and 2 bases, there was a span of 14 bases. CDR3 protein: CASATGQITDTQYF. The CDR3 nucleotides are TGCGCCAGCGCAACTGGACAGATCACAGATACGCAGTATTTT.

This clone was counted only a few times. The chain uses TRBV28 and TRBJ2-3; TRBD2 aligns across 8 bases. Trimming took 8 bases from V and 1 from J; bases not matched to a gene: 8. Germline V gene sequence: CDR1 MDHEN, CDR2 SYDVKM. This CDR3 has 15 residues. The CDR3 here is CASQVGGGRTDTQYF. In DNA, the CDR3 is TGTGCCAGCCAGGTCGGGGGGGGACGCACAGATACGCAGTATTTT. Filled out from reference TRBV28 and TRBJ2-3, the complete variable domain reads DVKVTQSSRYLVKRTGEKVFLECVQDMDHENMFWYRQDPGLGLRLIYFSYDVKMKEKGDIPEGYSVSREKKERFSLILESASTNQTSMYLCASQVGGGRTDTQYFGPGTRLTVL.